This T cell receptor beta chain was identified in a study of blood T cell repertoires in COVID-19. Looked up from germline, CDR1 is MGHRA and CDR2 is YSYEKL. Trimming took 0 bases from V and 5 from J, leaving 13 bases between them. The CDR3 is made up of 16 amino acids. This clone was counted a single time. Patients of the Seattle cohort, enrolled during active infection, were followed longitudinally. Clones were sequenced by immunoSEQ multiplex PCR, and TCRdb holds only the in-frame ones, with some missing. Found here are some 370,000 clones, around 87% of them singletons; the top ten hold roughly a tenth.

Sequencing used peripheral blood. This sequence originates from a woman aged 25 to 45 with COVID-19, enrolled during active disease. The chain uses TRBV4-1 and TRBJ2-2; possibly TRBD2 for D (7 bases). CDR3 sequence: CASSQEGGALTGELFF. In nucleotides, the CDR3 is TGCGCCAGCAGCCAAGAAGGGGGGGCCCTTACCGGGGAGCTGTTTTTT.